The 30 T cell receptor beta chains below were found in one sample sequenced in a study of yellow fever vaccine responses in identical twins. TCRdb reprocessed the RT-PCR reads with MiXCR, giving one entry per CDR3 protein. Here the sample spans some 390 distinct CDR3 sequences, 75% to 90% being singletons. The sequenced sample was T cells from blood (PBMCs), unsorted or a sorted subset (not recorded which), obtained before or after yellow fever vaccination (not recorded which). These TCRs come from a woman younger than 30 who received the yellow fever vaccine.

The rearrangement links TRBV5-1 to TRBJ2-5, with unresolved D. Germline V gene sequence: CDR1 SGHRS, CDR2 YFSETQ. Trimming took off 0 bases at V and 2 bases at J, with 14 bases between the two ends. This CDR3 has 16 residues. This CDR3 reads CASSLATSTPQETQYF. The DNA for the CDR3 is TGCGCCAGCAGCTTGGCGACATCAACACCTCAAGAGACCCAGTACTTC.

This CDR3 reads CASSSWTGGTDTQYF. In nucleotides, the CDR3 is TGTGCCAGCAGCTCTTGGACAGGGGGCACAGATACGCAGTATTTT. This rearrangement joins TRBV7-6 to TRBJ2-3; 9 bases fit TRBD1. This CDR3 spans 15 amino acids. CDR1 SGHVS and CDR2 FNYEAQ come from the germline V gene. The ends lost 4 bases at V and 1 base at J; junction bases unmatched: 3. Full variable domain (remainder filled in from reference TRBV7-6 and TRBJ2-3): GAGVSQSPRYKVTKRGQDVALRCDPISGHVSLYWYRQALGQGPEFLTYFNYEAQQDKSGLPNDRFSAERPEGSISTLTIQRTEQRDSAMYRCASSSWTGGTDTQYFGPGTRLTVL.

The genes are TRBV4-3 and TRBJ2-7; 11 bases match TRBD1. Germline CDR1 LGHNA, CDR2 YSLEER. The junction had 3 bases not matched to a gene; V was cut back by 0 bases and J by 5 bases. The CDR3 sequence is 15 residues long. CDR3 residues: CASSQDWTGGDEQYF. CDR3 nucleotide sequence: TGCGCCAGCAGCCAAGATTGGACAGGGGGCGACGAGCAGTACTTC.

The CDR3 is CASSQERDLRDEQYF. CDR3 coding DNA: TGCGCCAGCAGCCAAGAGCGGGACCTCAGGGACGAGCAGTACTTC. The rearrangement links TRBV4-3 to TRBJ2-7; tentative D call: TRBD2 (6 bases). CDR3 length equals 15 residues. The V end was cut by 0 bases, the J end by 5 bases, with 14 bases between. Germline values: CDR1 LGHNA, CDR2 YSLEER.

CDR3 coding DNA: TGCGCCAGCAGCCAAGATACTAGCGGGAGGGATGAGCAGTTCTTC. It yields the protein CASSQDTSGRDEQFF. The chain joins TRBV4-1 to TRBJ2-1; 13 bases match TRBD2. CDR1 MGHRA and CDR2 YSYEKL come from the germline V gene. CDR3 length: 15 residues. V trimming: 0 bases; J trimming: 8 bases; junction bases outside the gene matches: 1.

The chain has TRBV15 and TRBJ1-4; 9 bases fit TRBD1. Per germline, CDR1 LNHNV and CDR2 YYDKDF (reference sequence). The CDR3 covers 15 residues. The V segment lost 1 base and the J segment 4 bases; nucleotides outside the gene matches: 1. In DNA, the CDR3 is TGTGCCACCAGCAGAGCGACAGGGGGTAATGAAAAACTGTTTTTT. Its protein is CATSRATGGNEKLFF.

The chain employs TRBV15 and TRBJ2-7; perhaps TRBD1 as D (5 bases). The CDR3 length is 15 residues. Trimming took off 1 base at V and 0 bases at J, with 10 bases between the two ends. The germline gives CDR1 LNHNV, CDR2 YYDKDF (reference sequence). The CDR3 protein is CATSRVADSSYEQYF. CDR3 DNA: TGTGCCACCAGCAGAGTTGCAGACAGCTCCTACGAGCAGTACTTC.

This chain uses TRBV10-3 with TRBJ1-2, with 12 bases that match TRBD1. Looked up from germline, CDR1 is ENHRY and CDR2 is SYGVKD. The CDR3 totals 14 residues. Trimming cost V 10 bases and J 7 bases; bases outside gene matches: 10. CDR3 nucleotides: TGTGCCACCGAGTCGGGACAGGGGGCGCGTGGCTACACCTTC. Its protein product is CATESGQGARGYTF.

V usage is TRBV10-3 and J usage is TRBJ2-1; D is undetermined. The CDR3 runs to 13 residues. Trimming took 3 bases from V and 7 from J, leaving 10 bases between them. In germline, CDR1 is ENHRY, CDR2 SYGVKD. The CDR3 DNA is TGTGCCATCAGTGACTCCAATGGGAATGAGCAGTTCTTC. Translation gives CAISDSNGNEQFF.

The rearrangement links TRBV4-3 to TRBJ2-7; 7 nucleotides match TRBD1. Per the germline V gene, CDR1 is LGHNA and CDR2 is YSLEER. V lost 1 base, J lost 0 bases, and 3 bases stayed unmatched. The CDR3 has 15 residues. The DNA for the CDR3 is TGCGCCAGCAGCCAAGTGACAGGGAGCTCCTACGAGCAGTACTTC. This gives the protein CASSQVTGSSYEQYF.

The rearrangement links TRBV18 to TRBJ1-1; 7 bases line up with TRBD1. Germline V gene lookup returns CDR1 KGHSH and CDR2 LQKENI. This CDR3 has 15 residues. Trimming cost V 3 bases and J 5 bases; bases outside gene matches: 9. Here the CDR3 reads CASSPETGMFTEAFF. For the CDR3, the DNA is TGTGCCAGCTCACCCGAGACAGGGATGTTTACTGAAGCTTTCTTT. The full variable domain, its missing parts supplied by reference TRBV18 and TRBJ1-1, is NAGVMQNPRHLVRRRGQEARLRCSPMKGHSHVYWYRQLPEEGLKFMVYLQKENIIDESGMPKERFSAEFPKEGPSILRIQQVVRGDSAAYFCASSPETGMFTEAFFGQGTRLTVV.

The chain uses TRBV11-1 and TRBJ2-5, with 9 bases lining up with TRBD2. Germline CDR1 is SGHAT and CDR2 is FQDESV (reference sequence). CDR3 size: 15 residues. J was trimmed by 3 bases and V by 2 bases; bases with no gene match: 4. CDR3 in DNA: TGTGCCAGCAGCTTATTAGCTAGCGGGGAAGAGACCCAGTACTTC. It encodes CASSLLASGEETQYF.

The chain links TRBV10-3 to TRBJ2-6; a possible D gene is TRBD2 (6 bases). Per the germline V gene, CDR1 is ENHRY and CDR2 is SYGVKD. The length of the CDR3 is 16 residues. Trimming took 0 bases from V and 0 from J, leaving 6 bases between them. CDR3 DNA sequence: TGTGCCATCAGTGAGTCCGGGGGCTCTGGGGCCAACGTCCTGACTTTC. Translating gives CAISESGGSGANVLTF.

The chain couples TRBV14 to TRBJ2-7, with D uncertain. CDR3 length: 11 residues. The germline V gene encodes CDR1 SGHDN and CDR2 FVKESK. Trimming removed 1 base at V and 3 bases at J, with 1 base between. The chain's CDR3 is CASSQGYEQYF. DNA of the CDR3: TGTGCCAGCAGCCAAGGCTACGAGCAGTACTTC.

The chain has TRBV15 and TRBJ2-6, with D uncertain. CDR3 length: 17 residues. The germline V and J ends were trimmed by 0 bases and 0 bases, with 9 bases remaining between them. Germline values: CDR1 LNHNV, CDR2 YYDKDF (reference sequence). The CDR3 reads CATSRDRGSSGANVLTF. The DNA for the CDR3 is TGTGCCACCAGCAGAGATCGTGGTAGCTCTGGGGCCAACGTCCTGACTTTC.

The chain employs TRBV7-9 and TRBJ2-5, with D possibly matching TRBD2 (6 bases). V was pared by 5 bases and J by 5 bases, with 15 bases between. Germline loops: CDR1 SEHNR, CDR2 FQNEAQ (reference sequence). The CDR3 runs to 14 residues. CDR3 loop: CASSNSGAGETQYF. The DNA for the CDR3 is TGTGCCAGCAGCAATAGCGGTGCGGGGGAGACCCAGTACTTC.

The chain uses TRBV6-5 and TRBJ1-2; D is perhaps TRBD1 (6 bases). The CDR3 contains 15 residues. Germline-derived CDR1 and CDR2 are MNHEY and SVGAGI. V shed 0 bases and J shed 3 bases, with 11 bases lying between them. The CDR3 DNA reads TGTGCCAGCAGTTACTCGATGGGGGGCGACTATGGCTACACCTTC. Protein product: CASSYSMGGDYGYTF.

The rearrangement joins TRBV11-1 to TRBJ2-3, with 12 bases lining up with TRBD2. In germline, CDR1 is SGHAT, CDR2 FQDESV (reference sequence). With 5 bases clipped from V and 2 bases from J, the junction kept 8 bases outside the gene matches. This CDR3 is built from 17 residues. The CDR3 spells CASSRRTSGDPTDTQYF. The CDR3 bases are TGTGCCAGCAGCAGGAGGACTAGCGGGGACCCCACAGATACGCAGTATTTT.

V and J are TRBV6-2 or TRBV6-3 and TRBJ2-1; D gene uncertain. Per germline, CDR1 MNHEY and CDR2 SVGEGT. The ends were cut back, 8 bases at V and 0 bases at J, with 14 bases in the middle. The CDR3 has 15 residues. This CDR3 is CASAFRLNSYNEQFF. CDR3 DNA: TGTGCCAGCGCGTTCAGGCTCAACTCCTACAATGAGCAGTTCTTC.

The chain combines TRBV6-5 with TRBJ1-2, with TRBD1 as a possible D gene (5 bases). The CDR3 contains 14 residues. Looked up from germline, CDR1 is MNHEY and CDR2 is SVGAGI. Trimming stripped 0 bases from V and 8 bases from J, with 13 bases between. The CDR3 coding sequence is TGTGCCAGCAGTTACTCCTCAGGGTCGCTCGGCTACACCTTC. Amino acids: CASSYSSGSLGYTF.

V is TRBV7-9 and J is TRBJ2-7; possibly TRBD2 for D (6 bases). Trimming stripped 5 bases from V and 6 bases from J, with 11 bases between. The germline CDR1 and CDR2 sequences are SEHNR and FQNEAQ (reference sequence). The CDR3 runs to 12 residues. The DNA for the CDR3 is TGTGCCAGCAGCCTGACCGGGGGCGAGCAGTACTTC. As protein: CASSLTGGEQYF.

The V and J genes are TRBV5-5 and TRBJ2-1; 9 bases agree with TRBD1. The ends lost 4 bases at V and 3 bases at J; junction bases unmatched: 5. Germline V gives CDR1 SGHKS, CDR2 YYEKEE (reference sequence). The CDR3 runs to 15 residues. The DNA for the CDR3 is TGTGCCAGCAGCCGGCCGGGACAGGGCTACAATGAGCAGTTCTTC. Amino acids: CASSRPGQGYNEQFF.

This clonotype has a single count. The genes are TRBV20-1 and TRBJ1-3; D remains unclear. Trimming stripped 3 bases from V and 0 bases from J, with 9 bases between. CDR3 length equals 14 residues. The germline CDR1 and CDR2 sequences are DFQATT and SNEGSKA (reference sequence). DNA for the CDR3: TGCAGTGCTAGGTCGAAGAGCTCTGGAAACACCATATATTTT. It codes for CSARSKSSGNTIYF.

V gene TRBV4-3 combines with J gene TRBJ2-3; D not resolved. The CDR3 is 16 amino acids. In germline, CDR1 is LGHNA, CDR2 YSLEER. V lost 0 bases to trimming and J lost 3 bases, with 13 bases between them. CDR3 DNA: TGCGCCAGCAGCCAAGATCATGCAGGAGAGACAGATACGCAGTATTTT. Amino acid sequence: CASSQDHAGETDTQYF.

The chain joins TRBV13 to TRBJ2-7; D unclear. Trimming cost V 5 bases and J 3 bases, with 11 bases left between them. There are 13 residues in the CDR3. Germline V gene lookup returns CDR1 PRHDT and CDR2 FYEKMQ (reference sequence). The CDR3 nucleotides are TGTGCCAGCAGCCCTCCCTCACACTACGAGCAGTACTTC. Its translation is CASSPPSHYEQYF.

The gene calls are TRBV5-6 and TRBJ2-7, with D uncertain. The CDR3 length is 13 residues. Per the germline V gene, CDR1 is SGHDT and CDR2 is YYEEEE. The ends were cut back, 3 bases at V and 0 bases at J, with 7 bases in the middle. DNA for the CDR3: TGTGCCAGCAGCTACAGAAACTCCTACGAGCAGTACTTC. It specifies CASSYRNSYEQYF.

The chain carries TRBV6-5 and TRBJ1-1, with 9 bases matching TRBD1. Germline V lookup: CDR1 MNHEY, CDR2 SVGAGI. This CDR3 has 18 residues. Unmatched junction bases numbered 11, after V lost 0 bases and J lost 3 bases. This CDR3 reads CASSYSFGQGQWDTEAFF. The CDR3 nucleotides read TGTGCCAGCAGTTACTCATTTGGACAGGGGCAGTGGGACACTGAAGCTTTCTTT.

V gene TRBV28 combines with J gene TRBJ1-2, with 8 bases lining up with TRBD1. This CDR3 has 13 residues. Germline CDR1 reads MDHEN; CDR2 reads SYDVKM. V dropped 8 bases and J dropped 0; count of bases not matched to a gene: 2. CDR3 amino acids: CASQGASNYGYTF. The CDR3 DNA reads TGTGCCAGCCAGGGGGCCTCTAACTATGGCTACACCTTC.

CDR3 protein: CATSVSGGVTSTDTQYF. The CDR3 DNA reads as TGTGCCACCAGCGTAAGCGGGGGGGTGACTAGCACAGATACGCAGTATTTT. This chain connects TRBV15 to TRBJ2-3; 10 bases line up with TRBD2. The V gene's germline CDR1 is LNHNV and CDR2 YYDKDF (reference sequence). The CDR3 is made up of 17 amino acids. V shed 5 bases, J shed 0 bases, and the junction held 8 bases outside the gene matches.

The rearrangement links TRBV5-5 to TRBJ2-7, with 7 bases lining up with TRBD1. Trimming took 6 bases from V and 2 from J; bases not matched to a gene: 5. The CDR3 runs 13 residues. Germline CDR1 and CDR2: SGHKS and YYEKEE (reference sequence). The CDR3 nucleotides are TGTGCCAGCACCGACAGGGTTACCTACGAGCAGTACTTC. This codes for CASTDRVTYEQYF. Looking up the rest from reference TRBV5-5 and TRBJ2-7 gives the full variable domain: DAGVTQSPTHLIKTRGQQVTLRCSPISGHKSVSWYQQVLGQGPQFIFQYYEKEERGRGNFPDRFSARQFPNYSSELNVNALLLGDSALYLCASTDRVTYEQYFGPGTRLTVT.